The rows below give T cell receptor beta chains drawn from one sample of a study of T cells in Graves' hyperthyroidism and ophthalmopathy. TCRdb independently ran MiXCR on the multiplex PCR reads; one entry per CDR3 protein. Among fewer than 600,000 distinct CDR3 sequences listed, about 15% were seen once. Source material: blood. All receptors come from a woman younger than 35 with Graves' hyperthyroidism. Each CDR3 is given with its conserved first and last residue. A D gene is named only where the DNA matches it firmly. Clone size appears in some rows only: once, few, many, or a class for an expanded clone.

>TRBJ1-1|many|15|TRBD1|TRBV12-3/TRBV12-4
TGTGCCAGCAGGACCAGGGACAGTATGAGGACTGAAGCTTTCTTT
CASRTRDSMRTEAFF
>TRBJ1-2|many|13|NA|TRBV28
TGTGCCAGCAAAGTCCCCTCGGGGACTGGCTACACCTTC
CASKVPSGTGYTF
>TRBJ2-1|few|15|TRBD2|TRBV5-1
TGCGCCAGCAGCTTGCTAGCGGGAGGGGGGGATGAGCAGTTCTTC
CASSLLAGGGDEQFF
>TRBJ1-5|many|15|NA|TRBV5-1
TGCGCCAGCAGCTTGGATGGGACCTTCGATCAGCCCCAGCATTTT
CASSLDGTFDQPQHF
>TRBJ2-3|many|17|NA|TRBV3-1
TGTGCCAGCAGCCAAGCCCGGGACGGAGTATATACAGATACGCAGTATTTT
CASSQARDGVYTDTQYF
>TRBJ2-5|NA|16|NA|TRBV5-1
TGCGCCAGCAGCTTGGCCTTGCGCTTAACGCAAGAGACCCAGTACTTC
CASSLALRLTQETQYF
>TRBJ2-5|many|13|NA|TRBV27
TGTGCCAGCAGTCCGGCGGGGAGAGAGACCCAGTACTTC
CASSPAGRETQYF
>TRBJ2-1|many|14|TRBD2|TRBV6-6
TGTGCCAGCAGTTACCGTGCGGGAGGGGATGAGCAGTTCTTC
CASSYRAGGDEQFF
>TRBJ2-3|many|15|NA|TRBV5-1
TGCGCCAGCAGTTTGGAAGGGAAGAGCACAGATACGCAGTATTTT
CASSLEGKSTDTQYF
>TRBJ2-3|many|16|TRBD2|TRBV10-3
TGTGCCATCAGTGCGTCCCTAGCGGGGAAAATAGATACGCAGTATTTT
CAISASLAGKIDTQYF
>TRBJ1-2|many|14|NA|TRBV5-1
TGCGCCAGCGGCGAGGCAGGGGAAAACTATGGCTACACCTTC
CASGEAGENYGYTF
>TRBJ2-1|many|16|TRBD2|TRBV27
TGTGCCAGCAGTTCCTCGACTAGCGGGAGTTATGGTGAGCAGTTCTTC
CASSSSTSGSYGEQFF
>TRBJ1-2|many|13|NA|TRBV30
TGTGCCTGGAGTGTAAGCAGAATGGATGGCTACACCTTC
CAWSVSRMDGYTF
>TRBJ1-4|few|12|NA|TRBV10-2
TGCGCCAGCAGTAAAGGGAGTGAAAAACTGTTTTTT
CASSKGSEKLFF
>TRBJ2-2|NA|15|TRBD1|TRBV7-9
TGTGCCAGCACGCCAGGACAGGGTGACACCGGGGAGCTGTTTTTT
CASTPGQGDTGELFF
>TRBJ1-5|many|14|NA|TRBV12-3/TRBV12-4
TGTGCCAGCAGCCGCGGACAGCGCAATCAGCCCCAGCATTTT
CASSRGQRNQPQHF
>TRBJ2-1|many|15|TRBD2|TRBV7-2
TGTGCCAGCAGGCATCCGGGACTAGCTCCCAATGAGCAGTTCTTC
CASRHPGLAPNEQFF
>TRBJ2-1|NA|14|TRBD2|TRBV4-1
TGCGCCAGCAGCCCTGAAACTAGCGAGGATGAGCAGTTCTTC
CASSPETSEDEQFF
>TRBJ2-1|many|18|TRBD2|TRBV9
TGTGCCAGCAGCCGTGCGACCATCGGGGGGAACTCCTACAATGAGCAGTTCTTC
CASSRATIGGNSYNEQFF
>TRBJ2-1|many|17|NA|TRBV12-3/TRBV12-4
TGTGCCAGCAGGGGGGCGGATAGCGGTTCCTTTTACAATGAGCAGTTCTTC
CASRGADSGSFYNEQFF
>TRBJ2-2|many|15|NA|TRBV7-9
TGTGCCACCCCTCCGTGGGGGGTGAACACCGGGGAGCTGTTTTTT
CATPPWGVNTGELFF
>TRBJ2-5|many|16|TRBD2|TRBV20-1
TGCAGTGCTAGAGATCGAGGTAGCGGGAGCGGAGAGACCCAGTACTTC
CSARDRGSGSGETQYF
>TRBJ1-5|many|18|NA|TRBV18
TGTGCCAGCTCTTCCACCGGGGGGGCAGGACACTTTAATCAGCCCCAGCATTTT
CASSSTGGAGHFNQPQHF
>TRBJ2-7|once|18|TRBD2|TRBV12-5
TGTGCTAGTGGTCAAACTAAGGGACTAGCGGGAGCCTCCGACGAGCAGTACTTC
CASGQTKGLAGASDEQYF
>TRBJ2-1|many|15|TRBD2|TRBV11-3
TGTGCCAGCAGCCGTTCGGGGACTAGCGGTTTTGAGCAGTTCTTC
CASSRSGTSGFEQFF
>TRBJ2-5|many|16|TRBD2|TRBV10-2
TGCGCCAGCAGTGATTCGGTAGCGGGGTTCCAAGAGACCCAGTACTTC
CASSDSVAGFQETQYF
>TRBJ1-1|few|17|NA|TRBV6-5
TGTGCCAGAAGTTATTGGGGTGGCCGTACTTCGAACACTGAAGCTTTCTTT
CARSYWGGRTSNTEAFF
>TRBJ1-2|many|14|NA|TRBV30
TGTGCCTGGACGCAGGGCCTGGAAGGCTATGGCTACACCTTC
CAWTQGLEGYGYTF
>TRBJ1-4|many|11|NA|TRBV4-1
TGCGCCAGCAGCCAAGAAGAAAAACTGTTTTTT
CASSQEEKLFF
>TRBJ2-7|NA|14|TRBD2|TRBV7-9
TGTGCCAGCACCAGCGGGACTAGCGTTGACGAGCAGTACTTC
CASTSGTSVDEQYF
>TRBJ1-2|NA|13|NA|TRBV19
TGTGCCAGTAGTATGGGATTTTACTATGGCTACACCTTC
CASSMGFYYGYTF
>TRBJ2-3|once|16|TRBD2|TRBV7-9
TGTGCCAGCGGCGGGAGGGCCGTCGTTAACACAGATACGCAGTATTTT
CASGGRAVVNTDTQYF